Listed below are T cell receptor beta chains from one sample, sequenced in a study of T cell responses to AZD1222 COVID-19 vaccine. Sequencing used immunoSEQ multiplex PCR; TCRdb keeps in-frame clones, though not all of them. The sample has some 150,000 clones; around nine tenths are singletons. The input for sequencing was peripheral blood, taken 28 days after the second AZD1222 dose. The source is an adult who received the AZD1222 COVID-19 vaccine. Both conserved end residues are part of each CDR3. Fields, in order: J gene, clone size, V gene, D gene, CDR3 protein, CDR3 DNA. A D gene is named only where the DNA matches it firmly. Part of the rows lack a size; the others show once, few, many or a class for expanded clones.

TRBJ2-7 | NA | TRBV5-5 | NA | CASSFVSGSSYEQYF | TGTGCCAGCAGCTTCGTTAGCGGAAGCTCCTACGAGCAGTACTTC
TRBJ1-1 | few | TRBV6-5 | NA | CASSYSSRSTEAFF | TGTGCCAGCAGTTACAGTAGTAGGAGCACTGAAGCTTTCTTT
TRBJ1-6 | NA | TRBV28 | NA | CASSTNLTVISYNSPLHF | TGTGCCAGCAGTACAAACCTTACAGTCATATCCTATAATTCACCCCTCCACTTT
TRBJ2-4 | NA | TRBV1 | NA | CTSSQEPKNIQYF | TGCACCAGCAGCCAAGAGCCCAAAAACATTCAGTACTTC
TRBJ2-3 | NA | TRBV5-1 | NA | CASSLDTSRVDTQYF | TGCGCCAGCAGCCTGGACACCTCGAGGGTAGATACGCAGTATTTT
TRBJ2-3 | NA | TRBV11-2 | NA | CASRLNTDTQYF | TGTGCCAGCAGACTCAACACAGATACGCAGTATTTT
TRBJ2-3 | NA | TRBV3-1/TRBV3-2 | NA | CASSQGRAGFRDTQYF | TGTGCCAGCAGCCAAGGGCGGGCGGGATTTAGGGATACGCAGTATTTT
TRBJ2-2 | NA | TRBV7-6 | TRBD2 | CASSPRPGTSGNTGELFF | TGTGCCAGCAGCCCTCGCCCCGGGACTAGCGGGAACACCGGGGAGCTGTTTTTT
TRBJ1-6 | NA | TRBV5-4 | NA | CASSLDGQNSPLHF | TGTGCCAGCAGCTTAGACGGACAAAATTCACCCCTCCACTTT
TRBJ1-6 | once | TRBV27 | TRBD1 | CASSFARDRGRGSPLHF | TGTGCCAGCAGTTTCGCCCGGGACAGGGGGCGAGGTTCACCCCTCCACTTT
TRBJ2-1 | NA | TRBV7-8 | NA | CASSFGRLGNEQFF | TGTGCCAGCAGCTTCGGGAGACTGGGGAATGAGCAGTTCTTC
TRBJ2-1 | NA | TRBV10-3 | TRBD2 | CAISSGTSGLNEQFF | TGTGCCATCAGCTCCGGGACTAGCGGTTTGAATGAGCAGTTCTTC
TRBJ1-6 | few | TRBV9 | TRBD1 | CASSAGTVNSPLHF | TGTGCCAGCAGCGCCGGGACAGTAAATTCACCCCTCCACTTT
TRBJ1-1 | NA | TRBV7-2 | NA | CASERNTEAFF | TGTGCCAGCGAGAGAAACACTGAAGCTTTCTTT
TRBJ1-1 | once | TRBV7-3 | NA | CASSFSPSWGATEAFF | TGTGCCAGCAGCTTTTCTCCTTCTTGGGGGGCAACTGAAGCTTTCTTT
TRBJ2-2 | NA | TRBV29-1 | TRBD1 | CSVDLTGTANTGELFF | TGCAGCGTTGACCTAACCGGGACAGCGAACACCGGGGAGCTGTTTTTT
TRBJ1-4 | NA | TRBV6-2/TRBV6-3 | NA | CASSLGRGEKLFF | TGTGCCAGCAGTTTAGGCCGCGGTGAAAAACTGTTTTTT
TRBJ1-2 | NA | TRBV6-2/TRBV6-3 | NA | CASSRYRSGGYTF | TGTGCCAGCAGCCGCTACAGGTCCGGTGGCTACACCTTC
TRBJ1-1 | NA | TRBV20-1 | NA | CSAPRGREAFF | TGCAGTGCTCCCCGGGGACGAGAAGCTTTCTTT
TRBJ2-2 | NA | TRBV11-2 | NA | CASSRLGGDTGELFF | TGTGCCAGCAGCCGTCTGGGGGGCGACACCGGGGAGCTGTTTTTT
TRBJ2-5 | NA | TRBV2 | NA | CASRVGETQYF | TGTGCCAGCAGGGTCGGGGAGACCCAGTACTTC
TRBJ1-5 | NA | TRBV12-3/TRBV12-4 | TRBD1 | CASSYRGPEPQHF | TGTGCCAGCAGCTACAGGGGGCCGGAGCCCCAGCATTTT
TRBJ2-5 | few | TRBV5-1 | NA | CASSSDWPQETQYF | TGCGCCAGCAGCTCCGACTGGCCCCAAGAGACCCAGTACTTC
TRBJ1-1 | NA | TRBV28 | NA | CASSFFGGSIEAFF | TGTGCCAGCAGTTTCTTCGGGGGTTCAATTGAAGCTTTCTTT
TRBJ1-3 | NA | TRBV19 | NA | CASSKGGFSGNTIYF | TGTGCCAGTAGCAAAGGGGGGTTCTCTGGAAACACCATATATTTT
TRBJ1-1 | NA | TRBV21-1 | NA | CASSTGTGTNTEAFF | TGTGCCAGCAGCACAGGGACAGGTACGAACACTGAAGCTTTCTTT
TRBJ2-2 | NA | TRBV6-4 | TRBD1 | CASSDEYRGSTGELFF | TGTGCCAGCAGTGACGAATACAGGGGCTCCACCGGGGAGCTGTTTTTT
TRBJ2-1 | NA | TRBV9 | NA | CASSVGGINNEQFF | TGTGCCAGCAGCGTAGGGGGCATAAACAATGAGCAGTTCTTC
TRBJ2-1 | NA | TRBV6-2/TRBV6-3 | TRBD2 | CASSYADLAGPDNEQFF | TGTGCCAGCAGTTACGCCGATCTAGCGGGACCTGACAATGAGCAGTTCTTC
TRBJ2-7 | NA | TRBV7-8 | TRBD2 | CASSFDTSAEQYF | TGTGCCAGCAGCTTCGACACTAGCGCCGAGCAGTACTTC
TRBJ1-2 | NA | TRBV18 | NA | CASSPTGVVNYGYTF | TGTGCCAGCTCACCGACAGGAGTGGTTAACTATGGCTACACCTTC
TRBJ2-7 | NA | TRBV28 | NA | CASSSGGTGTDEQYF | TGTGCCAGCAGTAGCGGGGGGACAGGGACGGACGAGCAGTACTTC
TRBJ2-2 | NA | TRBV7-9 | NA | CASGRRTSRALNTGELFF | TGTGCCAGCGGCAGGAGAACGTCCAGGGCCCTAAACACCGGGGAGCTGTTTTTT
TRBJ1-5 | NA | TRBV18 | TRBD1 | CASSPPDRSNQPQHF | TGTGCCAGCTCACCACCGGACAGGAGCAATCAGCCCCAGCATTTT
TRBJ1-2 | NA | TRBV5-1 | TRBD1 | CASSLGQGNYGYTF | TGCGCCAGCAGCTTGGGACAGGGAAACTATGGCTACACCTTC
TRBJ2-1 | NA | TRBV2 | TRBD2 | CASRGGQEQFF | TGTGCCAGCCGGGGGGGACAAGAGCAGTTCTTC
TRBJ1-2 | once | TRBV11-2 | TRBD1 | CASSLVFGQGPYGYTF | TGTGCCAGCAGCTTAGTTTTCGGACAGGGGCCTTATGGCTACACCTTC
TRBJ1-6 | NA | TRBV10-3 | TRBD1 | CAISGQGAGSPLHF | TGTGCCATCAGTGGCCAGGGGGCTGGTTCACCCCTCCACTTT
TRBJ2-6 | NA | TRBV28 | NA | CATLKPGLQANVLTF | TGTGCCACCCTTAAACCCGGATTGCAGGCCAACGTCCTGACTTTC
TRBJ2-1 | NA | TRBV2 | NA | CASMRKEVTPYNEQFF | TGTGCCAGCATGAGGAAGGAGGTGACCCCCTACAATGAGCAGTTCTTC
TRBJ1-2 | NA | TRBV6-5 | TRBD1 | CASSYSRQGIYGYTF | TGTGCCAGCAGTTACTCTAGACAGGGCATCTATGGCTACACCTTC
TRBJ2-7 | NA | TRBV12-5 | NA | CASGLVMAGKSYEQYF | TGTGCTAGTGGTTTGGTAATGGCAGGGAAATCCTACGAGCAGTACTTC
TRBJ2-2 | NA | TRBV9 | NA | CASSGGTRTGELFF | TGTGCCAGCAGCGGAGGGACACGAACCGGGGAGCTGTTTTTT
TRBJ2-7 | NA | TRBV4-1 | TRBD2 | CASSQGEREGYEQYF | TGCGCCAGCAGCCAAGGGGAGAGGGAGGGCTACGAGCAGTACTTC
TRBJ2-7 | NA | TRBV4-3 | NA | CASSQEGRRQYF | TGCGCCAGCAGCCAAGAAGGTCGGCGGCAGTACTTC
TRBJ1-4 | NA | TRBV11-2 | NA | CASSPNRGEKLFF | TGTGCCAGCAGCCCGAACCGGGGCGAAAAACTGTTTTTT
TRBJ1-3 | NA | TRBV5-6 | NA | CASSRPGGTGNTIYF | TGTGCCAGCAGCCGCCCGGGGGGGACTGGAAACACCATATATTTT
TRBJ2-1 | NA | TRBV27 | TRBD2 | CASSLAGTLEQFF | TGTGCCAGCAGTCTAGCGGGGACCCTGGAGCAGTTCTTC
TRBJ2-3 | NA | TRBV11-3 | TRBD2 | CASSAMTSGTSTDTQYF | TGTGCCAGCAGCGCAATGACTAGCGGCACTAGCACAGATACGCAGTATTTT
TRBJ1-5 | NA | TRBV19 | NA | CASSIWSSGNQPQHF | TGTGCCAGTAGTATTTGGAGCTCTGGCAATCAGCCCCAGCATTTT
TRBJ1-4 | once | TRBV27 | NA | CASSLRWEGNPRKKLFF | TGTGCCAGCAGTTTAAGATGGGAGGGGAACCCGAGGAAAAAACTGTTTTTT
TRBJ1-4 | NA | TRBV30 | NA | CAWSVGGQDEKLFF | TGTGCCTGGAGTGTGGGGGGGCAGGATGAAAAACTGTTTTTT
TRBJ2-2 | NA | TRBV4-3 | NA | CASSQDLLATFPGELFF | TGCGCCAGCAGCCAAGATCTTTTAGCGACCTTCCCCGGGGAGCTGTTTTTT
TRBJ1-2 | NA | TRBV29-1 | NA | CSVEGNYGYTF | TGCAGCGTTGAGGGGAACTATGGCTACACCTTC
TRBJ1-5 | NA | TRBV25-1 | NA | CASSPGLSSQPQHF | TGTGCCAGCAGTCCAGGCCTCTCAAGTCAGCCCCAGCATTTT
TRBJ1-3 | NA | TRBV7-9 | NA | CASSLFIRPGNTIYF | TGTGCCAGCAGCTTATTCATCAGACCTGGAAACACCATATATTTT
TRBJ2-1 | NA | TRBV11-3 | NA | CASSFRNDEQFF | TGTGCCAGCAGCTTTAGGAACGATGAGCAGTTCTTC
TRBJ1-4 | NA | TRBV27 | TRBD1 | CASSLSWRQGGANEKLFF | TGTGCCAGCAGTTTATCGTGGAGACAGGGAGGAGCTAATGAAAAACTGTTTTTT
TRBJ2-7 | NA | TRBV6-5 | TRBD1 | CASIDRGSSGEQYF | TGTGCCAGCATAGACAGGGGTTCTAGTGGCGAGCAGTACTTC